The 8 T cell receptor beta chains presented below share a single source sample, sequenced in a study of blood T cell repertoires in COVID-19 (dated by TCRdb to the early 2020s). Receptor libraries were prepared by the immunoSEQ multiplex PCR assay. TCRdb holds this immuneACCESS table with in-frame rearrangements only. Some clones are missing; in checked studies, unresolved V genes explain under half, and the rest has no known cause. The sample yields 200,000 to 300,000 clones; 75% to 90% were counted once. The ten largest make up about 1.6% of the sample. The sample was peripheral blood. These TCRs come from a woman in her thirties or forties who had recovered from COVID-19.

V is TRBV7-9 and J is TRBJ2-7; 7 bases map to TRBD1. Germline assignment: CDR1 SEHNR and CDR2 FQNEAQ (reference sequence). The CDR3 spans 13 residues. After removal of 0 bases from V and 6 bases from J, the junction contained 2 bases not matched to a gene. The CDR3 loop is CASSLAGQVEQYF. For the CDR3, the DNA is TGTGCCAGCAGCTTAGCTGGACAGGTCGAGCAGTACTTC.

CDR3 nucleotides: TGTGCCAGCAGTTTTTCAGGGGATGAAAAACTGTTTTTT. Residues: CASSFSGDEKLFF. The J gene is TRBJ1-4, the V gene TRBV27; D perhaps matches TRBD1 (6 bases). V lost 3 bases to trimming and J lost 6 bases, with 8 bases between them. The CDR3 has 13 residues. Germline CDR1 MNHEY, CDR2 SMNVEV (reference sequence). Full variable domain (outside the CDR3, taken from reference TRBV27 and TRBJ1-4): EAQVTQNPRYLITVTGKKLTVTCSQNMNHEYMSWYRQDPGLGLRQIYYSMNVEVTDKGDVPEGYKVSRKEKRNFPLILESPSPNQTSLYFCASSFSGDEKLFFGSGTQLSVL.

The chain employs TRBV7-2 and TRBJ1-5, with TRBD1 matching over 7 bases. J was trimmed by 2 bases and V by 2 bases; bases with no gene match: 0. CDR1 is SGHTA and CDR2 is FQGNSA in the germline V gene. There are 14 residues in the CDR3. This CDR3 reads CASSLRGRNQPQHF. The CDR3 DNA is TGTGCCAGCAGCTTAAGGGGGCGCAATCAGCCCCAGCATTTT.

About this clone itself: The sample holds other DNA sequences that translate to the same CDR3. The rearrangement joins TRBV18 to TRBJ2-7; possibly TRBD2 for D (5 bases). The ends were cut back, 3 bases at V and 3 bases at J, with 6 bases in the middle. Germline V gene lookup returns CDR1 KGHSH and CDR2 LQKENI. The CDR3 has 12 residues. The CDR3 region is CASSPAGYEQYF. The CDR3, as DNA: TGTGCCAGCTCACCCGCGGGCTACGAGCAGTACTTC.

The count of this clone is one. The gene calls are TRBV27 and TRBJ1-2; no definite D call. Trimming shortened V by 3 bases and J by 4 bases, and 12 bases separated the two germline ends. The germline CDR1 and CDR2 sequences are MNHEY and SMNVEV (reference sequence). CDR3 size: 14 residues. The CDR3 sequence is CASSFFGTAYGYTF. CDR3 bases: TGTGCCAGCAGTTTTTTCGGTACAGCCTATGGCTACACCTTC.

V usage is TRBV28 and J usage is TRBJ1-2; D unclear. V lost 4 bases and J lost 1, with 7 bases in between. CDR3 length: 13 residues. Germline V lookup: CDR1 MDHEN, CDR2 SYDVKM. The CDR3 is CASSSGNNYGYTF. The CDR3 nucleotides read TGTGCCAGCAGTTCCGGGAATAACTATGGCTACACCTTC.

The chain couples TRBV6-5 to TRBJ1-2; a possible D gene is TRBD1 (6 bases). The CDR3 is made up of 14 amino acids. The germline V gene encodes CDR1 MNHEY and CDR2 SVGAGI. Trimming removed 7 bases at V and 2 bases at J, with 14 bases between. The CDR3 sequence: CASTTRDTNYGYTF. In DNA, the CDR3 is TGTGCCAGCACTACAAGGGACACCAACTATGGCTACACCTTC.

The chain joins TRBV2 to TRBJ2-2; D is unclear. Per germline, CDR1 SNHLY and CDR2 FYNNEI. V gave up 6 bases and J gave up 7 bases, with 6 bases separating them. This CDR3 spans 11 amino acids. CDR3 in DNA: TGTGCCAGCAGAGAGGACGGGGAGCTGTTTTTT. This codes for CASREDGELFF.